Sequencing of this T cell receptor beta chain was carried out in a study of blood T cell repertoires in COVID-19. Looking at the study overall: The cDNA or gDNA used as material had been derived from T cells, B-cell-depleted T cells, or PBMCs.

The repertoire was sequenced with immunoSEQ multiplex PCR; TCRdb's copy has only in-frame clones and lacks some. The table has approximately 70,000 clones, around 90% seen once. V dropped 3 bases and J dropped 1; count of bases not matched to a gene: 6. In germline, CDR1 is LNHDA, CDR2 SQIVND (reference sequence). The CDR3 is 16 amino acids. This TCR came from a human donor in a cohort sampled during active COVID-19. The chain combines TRBV19 with TRBJ1-3; 7 nucleotides match TRBD1. The material sequenced was peripheral blood. Here the CDR3 reads CASSMDGQASGNTIYF. The CDR3 nucleotides read TGTGCCAGTAGTATGGATGGACAGGCTTCTGGAAACACCATATATTTT.